This T cell receptor (beta chain) was sequenced in a study of blood T cell repertoires in COVID-19. Study context: The study drew acute and convalescent COVID-19 samples from the United States, Italy and Spain.

Assay used: immunoSEQ multiplex PCR; TCRdb lists only in-frame clones, some missing. The table includes under 300,000 clones, 80% to 90% detected once. CDR1 and CDR2 from the germline V gene are SGHNT and YYREEE (reference sequence). V shed 5 bases, J shed 3 bases, and the junction held 6 bases outside the gene matches. CDR3 length equals 15 residues. The chain couples TRBV5-4 to TRBJ2-2; TRBD2 aligns across 8 bases. This receptor was taken from a woman in her thirties or forties who had been exposed to COVID-19. The sample was PBMCs or T cells enriched from blood (not recorded which). The CDR3 DNA sequence: TGTGCCAGCAGGAGAGCGGGGGCCGACACCGGGGAGCTGTTTTTT. Translation: CASRRAGADTGELFF.